Listed here are 7 T cell receptor beta chains from one sample, sequenced in a study of shared clonotypes between healthy human individuals. Sequenced by immunoSEQ multiplex PCR; TCRdb stores in-frame clones only, minus some. The top ten clones hold 0.1% to 0.11% of a sample with about 650,000 clones, just under 97% of them seen once. Terminally differentiated effector memory CD45RA+ cells were left out of the naive CD8 fraction, which was CD45RO-negative and positively selected for CCR7. Sequenced material: naive CD8+ T cells sorted from blood. The receptors derive from a woman aged 25 to 45 in good health.

CDR3 in DNA: TGTGCCAGCAGCCACACTCTGAAACAAGAGACCCAGTACTTC. It is translated as CASSHTLKQETQYF. The chain couples TRBV11-2 to TRBJ2-5; D gene unclear. Per germline, CDR1 SGHAT and CDR2 FQNNGV. The CDR3 length is 14 residues. V gave up 5 bases and J gave up 2 bases, with 12 bases separating them.

This chain uses TRBV5-6 with TRBJ2-7; 7 positions match TRBD2. The CDR3 runs 17 residues. The germline V gene encodes CDR1 SGHDT and CDR2 YYEEEE. V gave up 4 bases and J gave up 2 bases; unmatched junction bases: 15. The CDR3 here is CASSIQTASGMPYEQYF. The CDR3, as DNA: TGTGCCAGCAGCATTCAAACCGCTAGCGGAATGCCCTACGAGCAGTACTTC.

The chain carries TRBV28 and TRBJ2-7, with 14 bases aligning to TRBD2. V lost 6 bases and J lost 6; bases outside the gene matches: 10. The CDR3 spans 16 residues. Germline-derived CDR1 and CDR2 are MDHEN and SYDVKM. The CDR3 here is CASSRLAGGPGSEQYF. DNA of the CDR3: TGTGCCAGCAGCAGACTAGCGGGAGGGCCGGGTAGCGAGCAGTACTTC.

This clone was picked up a small number of times. The chain is built from TRBV28 and TRBJ1-5, with a possible D match to TRBD1 (5 bases). This CDR3 has 13 residues. CDR1 is MDHEN and CDR2 is SYDVKM in the germline V gene. The V end lost 5 bases, the J end lost 7 bases, and 12 bases lay between the germline ends. For the CDR3, the DNA is TGTGCCAGCAGTATAGGGGAGGGACAGCCCCAGCATTTT. This codes for CASSIGEGQPQHF.

V gene TRBV10-3 combines with J gene TRBJ1-1, with TRBD1 matching 7 bases. Germline V gives CDR1 ENHRY, CDR2 SYGVKD. The V and J ends lost 2 bases and 4 bases, in that order; junction bases with no gene match: 4. There are 14 residues in the CDR3. This chain's CDR3 is CAISEPGTATEAFF. Written as DNA, the CDR3 is TGTGCCATCAGTGAGCCCGGGACAGCCACTGAAGCTTTCTTT.

The chain uses TRBV28 and TRBJ2-7; 12 bases line up with TRBD2. Looked up from germline, CDR1 is MDHEN and CDR2 is SYDVKM. The CDR3 spans 16 residues. Trimming at V came to 5 bases and at J to 4 bases, leaving 9 bases not matched to a gene. CDR3 loop: CASSPGLAGTGYEQYF. The CDR3 DNA reads TGTGCCAGCAGTCCCGGACTAGCGGGAACCGGTTACGAGCAGTACTTC.

This clone was recorded only once. The gene calls are TRBV14 and TRBJ2-1; D is unclear. The CDR3 runs to 14 residues. The germline gives CDR1 SGHDN, CDR2 FVKESK. Trimming took off 3 bases at V and 4 bases at J, with 10 bases between the two ends. CDR3: CASSQAEQYNEQFF. As DNA, the CDR3 is TGTGCCAGCAGCCAGGCGGAACAGTACAATGAGCAGTTCTTC.